A single sample is the source of the 4 T cell receptor beta chains below, sequenced in a study of cytomegalovirus exposure and HLA in healthy donors. PCR employed 60 Vbeta and 13 Jbeta primers. Libraries were prepared by immunoSEQ multiplex PCR; TCRdb keeps only in-frame clonotypes and omits some of them. The repertoire holds around 130,000 clones, with about 80% as singletons. The sequenced sample consisted of PBMCs. These receptors all come from a man under 40 in good health and CMV-seronegative.

The gene calls are TRBV4-3 and TRBJ1-1; 8 bases align to TRBD1. Germline loops: CDR1 LGHNA, CDR2 YSLEER. Germline trimming cut 4 bases from V and 1 base from J; bases unmatched to any gene: 14. The CDR3 covers 18 residues. The CDR3 DNA is TGCGCCAGCAGCCCTACCTTTAGGACAGGGATAGAGAACACTGAAGCTTTCTTT. Translation: CASSPTFRTGIENTEAFF.

This clone was recorded a few times. The chain uses TRBV15 and TRBJ2-2; 12 positions agree with TRBD1. This CDR3 contains 15 residues. The germline CDR1 and CDR2 sequences are LNHNV and YYDKDF (reference sequence). V shed 8 bases, J shed 5 bases, and the junction held 6 bases outside the gene matches. In DNA, the CDR3 is TGTGCCACCTGGGACAGGGGGCATAAAACCGGGGAGCTGTTTTTT. Encoded protein: CATWDRGHKTGELFF.

The chain links TRBV4-1 to TRBJ1-1; D ambiguous. The CDR3 extends over 15 amino acids. V dropped 2 bases and J dropped 7 bases, with 17 bases sitting between them. Germline V gives CDR1 MGHRA, CDR2 YSYEKL. The CDR3 spells CASSQFTTGSGEAFF. The CDR3 coding sequence is TGCGCCAGCAGCCAATTCACTACCGGGAGTGGTGAAGCTTTCTTT.

This chain connects TRBV7-9 to TRBJ2-1; TRBD2 aligns across 15 bases. CDR1 is SEHNR, CDR2 FQNEAQ, per germline (reference sequence). The junction had 3 bases not matched to a gene; V was cut back by 0 bases and J by 15 bases. The CDR3 totals 14 residues. CDR3 residues: CASSLAGTSGRLFF. DNA of the CDR3: TGTGCCAGCAGCTTAGCTGGGACTAGCGGGAGGTTGTTCTTC.